The rows below give T cell receptor beta chains drawn from one sample of a study of T-cell memory formation after mild COVID-19. TCRdb re-called the 5' RACE reads with MiXCR, one entry per CDR3 protein. The table records nearly 250,000 distinct CDR3 sequences, 15% to 19% of them present only once. The sequenced sample consisted of PBMCs or a T cell subset sorted from them (not recorded which). The source of these receptors is an adult woman who had mild COVID-19 (a few samples of this study predate the infection). Cell type and time point are not known. Both conserved end residues are part of each CDR3. The D gene is left open where the match is weak. Size tells how often a clone was seen (once, few, many) or the class of an expanded clone, and some rows leave it out.

j_call,clone_size,v_call,d_call,cdr3_nt,cdr3_aa
TRBJ2-4,.,TRBV20-1,TRBD1,TGCAGTGCTAGTTACAGGGGAAGCAACATTCAGTACTTC,CSASYRGSNIQYF
TRBJ1-5,.,TRBV24-1,.,TGTGCCACCTCTACAAGTAGCAATCAGCCCCAGCATTTT,CATSTSSNQPQHF
TRBJ1-1,few,TRBV3-1,.,TGTGCCAGCAGCCAAGCGGTTAAGAACACTGAAGCTTTCTTT,CASSQAVKNTEAFF
TRBJ1-6,.,TRBV20-1,.,TGCAGTGCTAGTCGCGTGGCCACCTCCTATAATTCACCCCTCCACTTT,CSASRVATSYNSPLHF
TRBJ2-1,.,TRBV5-1,TRBD1,TGCGCCAGCAGCCCGGGACAGGTGGCCACACGAATTGGGGGTGAGCAGTTCTTC,CASSPGQVATRIGGEQFF
TRBJ1-1,.,TRBV5-1,TRBD1,TGCGCCAGCAGCTCACAGGGACAGGCGGACGGTGAAGCTTTCTTT,CASSSQGQADGEAFF
TRBJ2-1,few,TRBV7-2,TRBD2,TGTGCCAGCAGCTTACCGGCGGGAGGGCCCCCCCTTAACAATGAGCAGTTCTTC,CASSLPAGGPPLNNEQFF
TRBJ2-7,many,TRBV4-2,TRBD2,TGTGCCAGCAGCCAAGATTCCCCAGCTAGCGGGGTTGTGTACGAGCAGTACTTC,CASSQDSPASGVVYEQYF
TRBJ2-3,.,TRBV6-2/TRBV6-3,TRBD2,TGTGCCAGCAGTTGGAGACTAGCGGGGCGCACAGATACGCAGTATTTT,CASSWRLAGRTDTQYF
TRBJ2-5,once,TRBV10-3,TRBD2,TGTGCCATCAGCACCAGGGGACTAGCTCCAGAGACCCAGTACTTC,CAISTRGLAPETQYF
TRBJ2-2,few,TRBV30,.,TGTGCCTGGAACCCCGGGGCTCTGTGGACCGGGGAGCTGTTTTTT,CAWNPGALWTGELFF
TRBJ2-3,few,TRBV6-5,TRBD1,TGTGCCAGCAGGGAACAGGGGGGAAGCACAGATACGCAGTATTTT,CASREQGGSTDTQYF
TRBJ2-7,few,TRBV4-2,TRBD2,TGTGCCAGCAGCCCCAGACTCACTAGCGGATACACAGAGCAGTACTTC,CASSPRLTSGYTEQYF
TRBJ2-7,.,TRBV7-2,TRBD1,TGTGCCAGCAGCCACCCGGACAGGGGGTCCGAGCAGTACTTC,CASSHPDRGSEQYF
TRBJ2-7,.,TRBV7-2,TRBD2,TGTGCCAGCAGCTTGGGACTATCGACGGGGTACGAGCAGTACTTC,CASSLGLSTGYEQYF
TRBJ2-7,.,TRBV11-2,.,TGTGCCAGCAGCTTTGGAGGGGCCTCCTACGAGCAGTACTTC,CASSFGGASYEQYF
TRBJ1-1,.,TRBV20-1,.,TGCAGTGCTCGGGAGGTGGGCACTGAAGCTTTCTTT,CSAREVGTEAFF
TRBJ2-7,.,TRBV2,TRBD1,TGTGCCAGCAGGGACAGGAGAGACGTGCACGAGCAGTACTTC,CASRDRRDVHEQYF
TRBJ1-2,.,TRBV5-5,.,TGTGCCAGCAGCCCCACTTACAGCGTCCGGAGTTATGGCTACACCTTC,CASSPTYSVRSYGYTF
TRBJ2-3,many,TRBV5-1,.,TGCGCCAGCAGCTTTGGGGCAGCTAGCACAGATACGCAGTATTTT,CASSFGAASTDTQYF
TRBJ1-2,.,TRBV27,.,TGTGCCAGCAGTTTTGGAGGGTATGGCGGCTACACCTTC,CASSFGGYGGYTF
TRBJ1-5,.,TRBV27,.,TGTGCCAGCGGACTGATTAATCAGCCCCAGCATTTT,CASGLINQPQHF
TRBJ2-3,.,TRBV20-1,TRBD2,TGCAGTGCTCGTCCTAGCGGGCTTTGGACAGATACGCAGTATTTT,CSARPSGLWTDTQYF
TRBJ2-1,few,TRBV19,TRBD1,TGTGCCAGTAGTCAACAGGGGGCCCTCTACAATGAGCAGTTCTTC,CASSQQGALYNEQFF
TRBJ1-1,.,TRBV5-1,.,TGCGCCAGCAGCTTGGGTGGGCTGGGGGCGAACACTGAAGCTTTCTTT,CASSLGGLGANTEAFF
TRBJ2-7,few,TRBV7-3,TRBD1,TGTGCCAGCAGCTTACGGGCCGACAGGGAGAAGCAGTACTTC,CASSLRADREKQYF
TRBJ2-3,few,TRBV18,.,TGTGCCAGCTCACCGGGGCTGTCGGGGGCCTACACAGATACGCAGTATTTT,CASSPGLSGAYTDTQYF
TRBJ2-2,.,TRBV15,.,TGTGCCACCAGCAGAGATAGGCGACAGGCGTACACCGGGGAGCTGTTTTTT,CATSRDRRQAYTGELFF
TRBJ2-7,few,TRBV5-4,.,TGTGCCAGCAGCCCTCGGGGGCCCGTCGACGAGCAGTACTTC,CASSPRGPVDEQYF
TRBJ2-7,.,TRBV7-2,.,TGTGCCAGCAGCCCAGGGGTGGGAGTAGGGTACGAGCAGTACTTC,CASSPGVGVGYEQYF
TRBJ2-7,many,TRBV7-9,.,TGTGCCATCAAAACAGGGTACGAGCAGTACTTC,CAIKTGYEQYF
TRBJ2-1,few,TRBV7-2,.,TGTGCCAGCAGCCCCCAATGGAGCTCCTACAATGAGCAGTTCTTC,CASSPQWSSYNEQFF
TRBJ2-5,.,TRBV20-1,TRBD2,TGCAGTGCTAGAGAGGCGGGGGACCAAGAGACCCAGTACTTC,CSAREAGDQETQYF
TRBJ1-2,.,TRBV7-2,.,TGTGCCAGCAGAACCGCCGGGACACCACGCAATGGCTACACCTTC,CASRTAGTPRNGYTF
TRBJ2-7,.,TRBV7-2,.,TGTGCCAGCAGCTTAACCGGGATAAACGAGCAGTACTTC,CASSLTGINEQYF
TRBJ2-2,.,TRBV5-6,.,TGTGCCAGCAGTTTTACCGGGTCTACGGGGCTGTTTTTT,CASSFTGSTGLFF
TRBJ1-5,few,TRBV2,TRBD1,TGTGCCACACTCCTCAGACAGGGCGATCAGCCCCAGCATTTT,CATLLRQGDQPQHF
TRBJ2-3,.,TRBV4-1,.,TGCGCCAGCAGCCAAGACATGGGAATCACAGATACGCAGTATTTT,CASSQDMGITDTQYF
TRBJ2-1,few,TRBV24-1,TRBD2,TGTGCCACCAGTGATTTTAATCTAGCGGGGCGTGGCCATGAGCAGTTCTTC,CATSDFNLAGRGHEQFF
TRBJ2-3,few,TRBV7-3,TRBD1,TGTGCCAGCAGCTTCGGGACAGGGTCAGATACGCAGTATTTT,CASSFGTGSDTQYF
TRBJ1-1,.,TRBV10-3,.,TGTGCCATCAGTAGCACAGGGATGAACACTGAAGCTTTCTTT,CAISSTGMNTEAFF
TRBJ2-7,many,TRBV7-9,.,TGTGCCAGCAGCTTAGCGCAGGGGGGGGCAGGAAACGAGCAGTACTTC,CASSLAQGGAGNEQYF
TRBJ2-3,.,TRBV4-3,.,TGCGCCAGCAGCCAAGTGGGCTTGGGGCCCTCCTCGACAGATACGCAGTATTTT,CASSQVGLGPSSTDTQYF
TRBJ1-1,few,TRBV7-3,.,TGTGCCAGCAGCTTAAGAGGGCGCACTGAAGCTTTCTTT,CASSLRGRTEAFF
TRBJ2-2,many,TRBV7-9,.,TGTGCCAGCAGCTCACAGCGGCACACCGGGGAGCTGTTTTTT,CASSSQRHTGELFF
TRBJ1-2,.,TRBV20-1,.,TGCAGTGCTTGGCCCGGGGGCGATGGCTACACCTTC,CSAWPGGDGYTF
TRBJ2-1,.,TRBV27,TRBD2,TGTGCCAGCAGTTTATTACGTGTTAGCGGGAAGGCTGAGCAGTTCTTC,CASSLLRVSGKAEQFF
TRBJ2-7,.,TRBV29-1,.,TGCAGCGTTACACAACAGGCTGGGGGGAACGAGCAGTACTTC,CSVTQQAGGNEQYF
TRBJ2-1,many,TRBV12-3/TRBV12-4,.,TGTGCCAGCCGTAGAAGCTCCTACAATGAGCAGTTCTTC,CASRRSSYNEQFF
TRBJ1-1,.,TRBV20-1,.,TGCAGTGCTAGACTCGGACGGACAAACACTGAAGCTTTCTTT,CSARLGRTNTEAFF
TRBJ2-1,few,TRBV24-1,TRBD2,TGTGCCACCAGTGATTCCTCCTATATCGGCGGGAGGATATTGAATGAGCAGTTCTTC,CATSDSSYIGGRILNEQFF
TRBJ1-2,.,TRBV18,TRBD1,TGTGCCAGCTCACCACCGGCAGGGGGATTATATGGCTACACCTTC,CASSPPAGGLYGYTF